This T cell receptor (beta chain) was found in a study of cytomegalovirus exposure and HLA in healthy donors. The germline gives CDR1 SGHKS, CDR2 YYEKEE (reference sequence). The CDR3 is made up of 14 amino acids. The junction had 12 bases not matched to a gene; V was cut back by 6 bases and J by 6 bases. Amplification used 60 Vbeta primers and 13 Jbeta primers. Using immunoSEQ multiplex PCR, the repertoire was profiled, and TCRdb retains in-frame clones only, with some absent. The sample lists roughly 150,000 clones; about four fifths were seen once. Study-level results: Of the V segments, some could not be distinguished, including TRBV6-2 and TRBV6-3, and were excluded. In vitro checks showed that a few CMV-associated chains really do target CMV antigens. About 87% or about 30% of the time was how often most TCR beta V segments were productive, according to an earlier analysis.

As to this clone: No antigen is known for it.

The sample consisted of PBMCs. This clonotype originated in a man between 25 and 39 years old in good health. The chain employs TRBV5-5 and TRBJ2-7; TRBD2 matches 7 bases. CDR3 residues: CASTTLAGRGEQYF. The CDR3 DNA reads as TGTGCCAGCACTACCCTCGCGGGGAGGGGCGAGCAGTACTTC.